Presented here are 21 T cell receptor beta chains from one specimen sequenced in a study of blood T cell repertoires in COVID-19. Profiled with immunoSEQ multiplex PCR; TCRdb holds only in-frame clones, not every one. The sample includes approximately 190,000 clones, about 81% of them seen just once. The sample consisted of peripheral blood. The receptor set was obtained from a man aged 30 to 45 with active or convalescent COVID-19.

The gene calls are TRBV5-5 and TRBJ1-2; TRBD1 aligns across 8 bases. The junction had 6 bases not matched to a gene; V was cut back by 4 bases and J by 7 bases. Germline assignment: CDR1 SGHKS and CDR2 YYEKEE (reference sequence). CDR3 length equals 13 residues. In DNA form, the CDR3 reads TGTGCCAGCAGCCCAGGGGGCTACAGTGGCTACACCTTC. Translation: CASSPGGYSGYTF.

This chain joins TRBV9 and TRBJ2-1; 8 nucleotides match TRBD2. Unmatched junction bases numbered 9, after V lost 6 bases and J lost 4 bases. Looked up from germline, CDR1 is SGDLS and CDR2 is YYNGEE. The CDR3 totals 15 residues. CDR3 amino acids: CASTPLAGRYNEQFF. In DNA, the CDR3 is TGTGCCAGCACCCCTCTAGCGGGCCGGTACAATGAGCAGTTCTTC. Drawing the rest from reference TRBV9 and TRBJ2-1, the complete variable domain is DSGVTQTPKHLITATGQRVTLRCSPRSGDLSVYWYQQSLDQGLQFLIQYYNGEERAKGNILERFSAQQFPDLHSELNLSSLELGDSALYFCASTPLAGRYNEQFFGPGTRLTVL.

This chain joins TRBV6-5 and TRBJ1-1; weak D call: TRBD1 (6 bases). V was clipped by 6 bases and J by 1 base, with 12 bases between them. Germline loops: CDR1 MNHEY, CDR2 SVGAGI. This CDR3 has 14 residues. CDR3 sequence (DNA): TGTGCCAGCAGGCCAGGGGTGGGGAACACTGAAGCTTTCTTT. This codes for CASRPGVGNTEAFF.

The chain has TRBV6-5 and TRBJ1-2; D call uncertain. CDR3 length equals 15 residues. Germline values: CDR1 MNHEY, CDR2 SVGAGI. The germline V and J ends were trimmed by 0 bases and 8 bases, with 16 bases remaining between them. In nucleotides, the CDR3 is TGTGCCAGCAGTTACTCCGGGTCTCCTCTAAGAGGCTACACCTTC. It specifies CASSYSGSPLRGYTF.

This sequence joins TRBV10-3 and TRBJ1-1; D not resolved. Germline CDR1 ENHRY, CDR2 SYGVKD. This CDR3 comprises 13 residues. V was trimmed by 3 bases and J by 11 bases, leaving 16 bases between them. The CDR3 nucleotides are TGTGCCATCAGTGAAGCGGAAACTTCGAGGGCTTTCTTT. As protein: CAISEAETSRAFF.

This chain uses TRBV29-1 with TRBJ2-5, with TRBD1 matching 10 bases. V was pared by 8 bases and J by 1 base, with 4 bases of the junction left unmatched. The CDR3 contains 13 residues. CDR1 and CDR2 from the germline V gene are SQVTM and ANQGSEA. CDR3 coding DNA: TGCAGCCTCGGGGACAGGGGCCAAGAGACCCAGTACTTC. It yields the protein CSLGDRGQETQYF. Variable domain in full (rest from reference TRBV29-1 and TRBJ2-5): SAVISQKPSRDICQRGTSLTIQCQVDSQVTMMFWYRQQPGQSLTLIATANQGSEATYESGFVIDKFPISRPNLTFSTLTVSNMSPEDSSIYLCSLGDRGQETQYFGPGTRLLVL.

This chain links TRBV11-2 with TRBJ1-2, with a tentative D call TRBD1 (6 bases). V shed 3 bases and J shed 8 bases, with 16 bases lying between them. The CDR3 runs 14 residues. Germline-derived CDR1 and CDR2 are SGHAT and FQNNGV. DNA of the CDR3: TGTGCCAGCAGCTTCGGCGACAGGTCAGGAGGCTACACCTTC. The encoded protein is CASSFGDRSGGYTF.

The V and J genes are TRBV3-1 (or the pseudogene TRBV3-2) and TRBJ1-2, with 8 bases matching TRBD1. Germline CDR1 reads LGHDT; CDR2 reads YNNKEL (reference sequence). The CDR3 has 15 residues. V trimming: 3 bases; J trimming: 8 bases; junction bases outside the gene matches: 11. CDR3 sequence reads: CASSQDYRGNGGYTF. CDR3 nucleotides: TGTGCCAGCAGCCAGGATTACAGGGGGAACGGCGGCTACACCTTC.

The J gene is TRBJ2-7, the V gene TRBV5-5, with D possibly being TRBD2 (5 bases). V shed 1 base and J shed 0 bases, with 8 bases lying between them. CDR3 length: 14 residues. The germline CDR1 and CDR2 sequences are SGHKS and YYEKEE (reference sequence). The CDR3 nucleotides are TGTGCCAGCAGCTTGTCGGGGAACTCCTACGAGCAGTACGTC. It translates to CASSLSGNSYEQYV.

The rearrangement links TRBV4-2 to TRBJ2-7, with D possibly TRBD1 on 5 matching bases. The germline V and J ends were trimmed by 0 bases and 4 bases, with 16 bases remaining between them. Germline values: CDR1 LGHNA, CDR2 YNFKEQ. This CDR3 has 16 residues. CDR3 loop: CASSQDRGPYGYEQYV. Written as DNA, the CDR3 is TGTGCCAGCAGCCAAGATAGGGGCCCCTACGGGTACGAGCAGTACGTC.

In DNA form, the CDR3 reads TGTGCCAGCTCACCACCGGAGGGACAGGGACCCGATACGCAGTATTTT. This gives the protein CASSPPEGQGPDTQYF. The chain carries TRBV18 and TRBJ2-3; TRBD1 matches at 9 bases. The CDR3 consists of 16 residues. V lost 0 bases to trimming and J lost 6 bases; unmatched junction nucleotides: 7. CDR1 is KGHSH and CDR2 is LQKENI in the germline V gene.

This rearrangement joins TRBV28 to TRBJ2-7, with 12 bases that match TRBD2. Germline CDR1 is MDHEN and CDR2 is SYDVKM. This CDR3 is 15 amino acids long. V lost 5 bases and J lost 3; bases outside the gene matches: 5. Here the CDR3 DNA reads TGTGCCAGCAGTGTGACTAGCGGGGGCCACTACGAGCAGTACGTC. Translated: CASSVTSGGHYEQYV.

The J gene is TRBJ2-4, the V gene TRBV6-4; TRBD1 might be the D (6 bases). The CDR3 length is 15 residues. From germline, CDR1 is MRHNA and CDR2 SNTAGT. V lost 3 bases and J lost 5, with 14 bases in between. The CDR3 is CASSDEAGAQNIQYF. The CDR3 DNA sequence: TGTGCCAGCAGTGATGAGGCAGGGGCCCAAAACATTCAGTACTTC.

The V call is TRBV9, the J call TRBJ1-4, with a possible D match to TRBD1 (5 bases). Trimming pared 2 bases from V and 5 bases from J, leaving 13 bases between. The germline CDR1 and CDR2 sequences are SGDLS and YYNGEE. The CDR3 runs to 15 residues. The CDR3 bases are TGTGCCAGCAGCGTTCACGGGGGTGGAAATGAAAAACTGTTTTTT. It is translated as CASSVHGGGNEKLFF.

The rearrangement uses TRBV6-5 and TRBJ1-1; a possible D gene is TRBD1 (5 bases). The CDR3 contains 12 residues. V was trimmed by 10 bases and J by 6 bases, leaving 15 bases between them. Per the germline V gene, CDR1 is MNHEY and CDR2 is SVGAGI. CDR3 DNA: TGTGCCACCCGGGCGGGGGTCTCTGAAGCTTTCTTT. Its protein product is CATRAGVSEAFF.

The V and J genes are TRBV7-9 and TRBJ2-2; D perhaps matches TRBD1 (5 bases). V lost 5 bases to trimming and J lost 0 bases, with 22 bases between them. Germline V gene lookup returns CDR1 SEHNR and CDR2 FQNEAQ (reference sequence). The CDR3 loop spans 19 amino acids. As DNA, the CDR3 is TGTGCCAGCAGCATCCGAAACCCCATAGTAGGGGCGAACACCGGGGAGCTGTTTTTT. Residues: CASSIRNPIVGANTGELFF.

The CDR3 loop is CASSPARDSNQPQHF. The CDR3 bases are TGTGCCAGCTCACCGGCCAGGGATAGCAATCAGCCCCAGCATTTT. The chain has TRBV18 and TRBJ1-5; maybe TRBD1 (5 bases). The CDR3 contains 15 residues. V gave up 3 bases and J gave up 0 bases, with 9 bases separating them. Germline V gives CDR1 KGHSH, CDR2 LQKENI.

This clone was observed a few times. In DNA, the CDR3 is TGTGCCAGCAGTTTATGGGGGGCGCGGCCCCAGAACACTGAAGCTTTCTTT. Translated: CASSLWGARPQNTEAFF. The chain is built from TRBV28 and TRBJ1-1; perhaps TRBD1 as D (6 bases). The V end was cut by 0 bases, the J end by 1 base, with 15 bases between. This CDR3 comprises 17 residues. The germline gives CDR1 MDHEN, CDR2 SYDVKM.

Ten or more counts support this clone. V usage is TRBV5-8 and J usage is TRBJ2-1; D possibly corresponds to TRBD1 (7 bases). This CDR3 contains 17 residues. Trimming removed 7 bases from V and 1 base from J, with 21 bases in between. In germline, CDR1 is SGHTS, CDR2 YDEGEE. The CDR3 protein is CASGLFPGGLSYNEQFF. As DNA, the CDR3 is TGTGCCAGCGGCCTGTTCCCAGGGGGGCTATCCTACAATGAGCAGTTCTTC.

The rearrangement links TRBV2 to TRBJ1-5; a possible D gene is TRBD1 (6 bases). Germline values: CDR1 SNHLY, CDR2 FYNNEI. The CDR3 sequence is 16 residues long. V was clipped by 6 bases and J by 0 bases, with 15 bases between them. This chain's CDR3 is CASSGGQSYSNQPQHF. The CDR3 nucleotides are TGTGCCAGCAGCGGAGGACAGTCGTATAGCAATCAGCCCCAGCATTTT.

The V gene is TRBV2, the J gene TRBJ2-3, with TRBD2 matching 7 bases. This CDR3 has 15 amino acids. From germline, CDR1 is SNHLY and CDR2 FYNNEI. V lost 7 bases, J lost 0 bases, and 7 bases stayed unmatched. CDR3 residues: CASTAGDHSTDTQYF. The CDR3 nucleotides are TGTGCCAGCACTGCGGGGGACCATAGCACAGATACGCAGTATTTT.